This T cell receptor beta chain emerged from a study of CD8+ T cells in alopecia areata. Documented treatment: oral pan-JAK inhibitor, 5-10 mg twice daily. Study-wide results and limits: Many expanded lesional clones persisted in scalp and blood during tofacitinib treatment.

This clone was recorded once. Antigen: not known. Additional DNA sequences in this sample encode the identical CDR3. RNA, once extracted, was reverse transcribed into cDNA for use as the sequencing template. Sequenced by immunoSEQ multiplex PCR; TCRdb stores in-frame clones only, minus some. The sample lists around 160,000 clones, around 60% occurring once. The sequence derives from a human donor with alopecia areata. The source was CD4+ T cells sorted from blood, collected at week 24, from a patient treated with tofacitinib.

Written as DNA, the CDR3 is TGCAGCGTGGGCGACAGGTTTAACTATGGCTACACCTTC. This gives the protein CSVGDRFNYGYTF. The genes are TRBV29-1 and TRBJ1-2; D may be TRBD1 (6 bases). This CDR3 is 13 amino acids long. Germline-derived CDR1 and CDR2 are SQVTM and ANQGSEA. V was trimmed by 6 bases and J by 1 base, leaving 12 bases between them.